A single sample is the source of the 25 T cell receptor beta chains below, sequenced in a study of persistence of HIV-infected CD4 T cells. The antigens of these receptors remain unknown. An overlapping HIV-1 Gag peptide pool stimulated these cells at roughly 1 ug/peptide/mL. Memory cells lacking CD40L and CD69 with high CD45RO were sorted. This was the immunoSEQ version 4 assay in survey mode. Clones were read by immunoSEQ multiplex PCR, and TCRdb kept only the in-frame ones, dropping some. Here the sample spans about 40,000 clones, around 82% being singletons. The input for sequencing was CD4+ T cells sorted from PBMCs after approximately 20-hour stimulation, taken from a patient who received antiretroviral therapy. The receptors were sampled from an adult man with HIV who was CMV-seropositive.

The chain carries TRBV4-2 and TRBJ1-6; 9 bases align to TRBD1. CDR3 length: 16 amino acids. Trimming took 0 bases from V and 6 from J; bases not matched to a gene: 3. Germline V gene data show CDR1 as LGHNA and CDR2 as YNFKEQ. Here the CDR3 DNA reads TGTGCCAGCAGCCAAGAAGCGGGACAGGGTAATTCACCCCTCCACTTT. Translating it yields CASSQEAGQGNSPLHF.

The genes are TRBV7-2 and TRBJ2-7, with a weak D call TRBD2 (6 bases). Germline V CDR1 and CDR2: SGHTA, FQGNSA. CDR3 length equals 14 residues. The V and J ends lost 6 bases and 3 bases respectively, with 15 bases between them. The CDR3 is CASSSGGYYYEQYF. DNA for the CDR3: TGTGCCAGCAGTTCCGGGGGTTACTACTACGAGCAGTACTTC.

V usage is TRBV5-1 and J usage is TRBJ2-7; either TRBD1 or TRBD2 may supply D (6 bases each). CDR1 and CDR2 (germline): SGHRS, YFSETQ. CDR3 length: 17 residues. The germline V and J ends were trimmed by 0 bases and 0 bases, with 16 bases remaining between them. The CDR3 protein is CASSLAATGRSSYEQYF. The CDR3 bases are TGCGCCAGCAGCTTGGCGGCCACAGGGAGGAGCTCCTACGAGCAGTACTTC. The full variable domain, its missing parts supplied by reference TRBV5-1 and TRBJ2-7, is KAGVTQTPRYLIKTRGQQVTLSCSPISGHRSVSWYQQTPGQGLQFLFEYFSETQRNKGNFPGRFSGRQFSNSRSEMNVSTLELGDSALYLCASSLAATGRSSYEQYFGPGTRLTVT.

This clone appeared once. This chain uses TRBV6-2 or TRBV6-3 with TRBJ2-3, with 14 bases matching TRBD2. V shed 5 bases, J shed 4 bases, and the junction held 8 bases outside the gene matches. From germline, CDR1 is MNHEY and CDR2 SVGEGT. The CDR3 is 17 residues long. CDR3 loop: CASSRWGLAGVSDTQYF. CDR3 nucleotides: TGTGCCAGCAGTAGATGGGGACTAGCGGGAGTATCAGATACGCAGTATTTT.

This clone occurred once. This chain links TRBV10-2 with TRBJ2-3; 7 bases are shared with TRBD1. J gave up 0 bases and V 2 bases, and 8 bases lay outside the gene matches. Looked up from germline, CDR1 is WSHSY and CDR2 is SAAADI. There are 17 residues in the CDR3. In nucleotides, the CDR3 is TGCGCCAGCAGTGAGAATCAGGGGGAAGCCAGCACAGATACGCAGTATTTT. The encoded protein is CASSENQGEASTDTQYF.

A few counts support this clone. The V gene is TRBV6-5, the J gene TRBJ2-7, with TRBD2 matching 8 bases. Germline V gene data show CDR1 as MNHEY and CDR2 as SVGAGI. V was clipped by 3 bases and J by 7 bases; unmatched bases: 8. The CDR3 extends over 14 amino acids. CDR3 sequence reads: CASSYGRSGIEQYF. CDR3 DNA sequence: TGTGCCAGCAGTTATGGTCGTAGCGGGATTGAGCAGTACTTC.

This clone was seen only once. The chain combines TRBV4-2 with TRBJ2-1, with TRBD2 as a possible D gene (6 bases). The CDR3 is 15 amino acids. The V gene lost 1 base and the J gene lost 1 base, with 8 bases spanning the gap. CDR1 and CDR2 from the germline V gene are LGHNA and YNFKEQ. The CDR3 region is CASSQGRGSYNEQFF. CDR3 nucleotides: TGTGCCAGCAGCCAAGGGAGGGGATCCTACAATGAGCAGTTCTTC.

The chain links TRBV6-5 to TRBJ1-5; TRBD1 aligns across 9 bases. This CDR3 has 15 amino acids. Unmatched junction bases numbered 3, after V lost 6 bases and J lost 0 bases. CDR1 is MNHEY, CDR2 SVGAGI, per germline. The CDR3 region has the DNA TGTGCCAGCAGATCGGGACAGGGTAGCAATCAGCCCCAGCATTTT. Encoded protein: CASRSGQGSNQPQHF.

This chain uses TRBV18 with TRBJ2-1, with unresolved D. This CDR3 is 14 amino acids long. V was cut by 3 bases and J by 9 bases, with 15 bases left in between. CDR1 is KGHSH, CDR2 LQKENI, per germline. CDR3 coding DNA: TGTGCCAGCTCACCCTCAGGTATGGCAGGTGAGCAGTTCTTC. It encodes CASSPSGMAGEQFF.

The chain couples TRBV4-1 to TRBJ1-2; tentatively, D is TRBD1 (5 bases). The length of the CDR3 is 13 residues. V was trimmed by 1 base and J by 8 bases, leaving 11 bases between them. In germline, CDR1 is MGHRA, CDR2 YSYEKL. DNA for the CDR3: TGCGCCAGCAGCCAAGCAGGGTTCGGCGGCTACACCTTC. This translates into CASSQAGFGGYTF.

The chain employs TRBV29-1 and TRBJ2-7; 9 bases match TRBD2. CDR1 is SQVTM, CDR2 ANQGSEA, per germline. The CDR3 is 13 amino acids. Trimming took 7 bases from V and 0 from J; bases not matched to a gene: 4. The CDR3 coding sequence is TGCAGCGCTGGCGGGAGGGCCTCCTACGAGCAGTACTTC. Amino acids: CSAGGRASYEQYF.

This clone was detected only a few times. The chain recombines TRBV6-5 with TRBJ1-1; D is uncertain. This CDR3 has 13 amino acids. Looked up from germline, CDR1 is MNHEY and CDR2 is SVGAGI. Trimming removed 1 base from V and 3 bases from J, with 6 bases in between. CDR3 bases: TGTGCCAGCAGTTACTTCAGAGACACTGAAGCTTTCTTT. Protein: CASSYFRDTEAFF.

The chain uses TRBV29-1 and TRBJ1-2, with D hard to call. Germline-derived CDR1 and CDR2 are SQVTM and ANQGSEA. This CDR3 is built from 12 residues. The V and J ends lost 0 bases and 6 bases respectively, with 8 bases between them. The CDR3 spells CSVEDQTDGYTF. DNA of the CDR3: TGCAGCGTTGAAGATCAGACGGATGGCTACACCTTC.

The V call is TRBV13, the J call TRBJ1-6; no reliable D call. CDR1 is PRHDT, CDR2 FYEKMQ, per germline (reference sequence). Between the trimmed V and J ends, which lost 5 bases and 4 bases, there was a span of 9 bases. The CDR3 has 14 residues. CDR3 in amino acids: CASSLRLYNSPLHF. Here the CDR3 DNA reads TGTGCCAGCAGCCTAAGACTGTATAATTCACCCCTCCACTTT.

This clone was seen more than once but under ten times. The chain combines TRBV28 with TRBJ1-5, with 7 bases lining up with TRBD1. J gave up 3 bases and V 7 bases, and 9 bases lay outside the gene matches. Germline assignment: CDR1 MDHEN and CDR2 SYDVKM. This CDR3 has 15 amino acids. The CDR3 here is CASISIGTVNQPQHF. CDR3 coding DNA: TGTGCCAGCATTAGTATAGGGACAGTCAATCAGCCCCAGCATTTT.

The chain carries TRBV15 and TRBJ1-2, with D possibly TRBD1 on 5 matching bases. There are 15 residues in the CDR3. Between the trimmed V and J ends, which lost 0 bases and 3 bases, there was a span of 11 bases. The germline gives CDR1 LNHNV, CDR2 YYDKDF (reference sequence). CDR3 sequence (DNA): TGTGCCACCAGCAGAGATGGAGGGACCGACTATGGCTACACCTTC. Translated: CATSRDGGTDYGYTF.

With regard to this clone: Distinct nucleotide sequences in the sample also encode this CDR3. The gene calls are TRBV9 and TRBJ2-1; 12 bases are a match to TRBD2. The length of the CDR3 is 15 residues. Germline assignment: CDR1 SGDLS and CDR2 YYNGEE. Losses at the gene ends were 0 bases for V and 7 bases for J; bases not matched to a gene: 2. The CDR3: CASSVGLAGVNEQFF. DNA for the CDR3: TGTGCCAGCAGCGTAGGACTAGCGGGAGTAAATGAGCAGTTCTTC.

This rearrangement joins TRBV6-5 to TRBJ1-2, with D unresolved. The germline gives CDR1 MNHEY, CDR2 SVGAGI. The CDR3 totals 14 residues. The V and J ends lost 8 bases and 7 bases respectively, with 20 bases between them. CDR3 DNA sequence: TGTGCCAGCCAGAGGGTCATGGCGGTTTTTGGCTACACCTTC. It yields the protein CASQRVMAVFGYTF.

By its share, this clone is medium-sized. The chain joins TRBV27 to TRBJ1-5; 8 bases are shared with TRBD1. CDR1 and CDR2 from the germline V gene are MNHEY and SMNVEV (reference sequence). The CDR3 sequence is 15 residues long. V was pared by 6 bases and J by 0 bases, with 4 bases of the junction left unmatched. In DNA, the CDR3 is TGTGCCAGCAGGAAAGGACAGGGTAGCAATCAGCCCCAGCATTTT. Protein product: CASRKGQGSNQPQHF.

The chain uses TRBV6-1 and TRBJ1-5; TRBD1 might be the D (5 bases). Trimming removed 3 bases from V and 14 bases from J, with 14 bases in between. This CDR3 spans 12 amino acids. Germline values: CDR1 MNHNS, CDR2 SASEGT. CDR3: CASSDTSWGEHF. The CDR3 DNA is TGTGCCAGCAGTGACACATCATGGGGGGAGCATTTT.

The rearrangement links TRBV4-2 to TRBJ1-3; perhaps TRBD1 as D (5 bases). This CDR3 has 13 amino acids. Looked up from germline, CDR1 is LGHNA and CDR2 is YNFKEQ. The V and J ends lost 3 bases and 8 bases respectively, with 11 bases between them. The CDR3 DNA sequence: TGTGCCAGCAGCCAGGGGGTGGTGGACACCATATATTTT. Its protein product is CASSQGVVDTIYF.

This rearrangement joins TRBV9 to TRBJ2-7; D might be TRBD2 (6 bases). The germline V gene has CDR1 SGDLS and CDR2 YYNGEE. Trimming stripped 2 bases from V and 6 bases from J, with 12 bases between. The CDR3 has 13 residues. The CDR3, as DNA: TGTGCCAGCAGCGTGTGGGAGGCTAGCGAGCAGTACTTC. Translated, it gives CASSVWEASEQYF.

Within the sample, this clone is medium-sized. Other DNA sequences in the sample encode the same CDR3. This chain connects TRBV5-1 to TRBJ1-3; D is ambiguous. CDR3 size: 15 residues. Trimming pared 0 bases from V and 0 bases from J, leaving 7 bases between. Per germline, CDR1 SGHRS and CDR2 YFSETQ. For the CDR3, the DNA is TGCGCCAGCAGCTTGGCGGGTTACTCTGGAAACACCATATATTTT. Translated: CASSLAGYSGNTIYF.

The genes are TRBV7-8 and TRBJ1-6; possibly TRBD1 for D (5 bases). V was pared by 1 base and J by 10 bases, with 14 bases between. Germline lookup yields CDR1 SGHVS and CDR2 FQNEAQ. The length of the CDR3 is 15 residues. The CDR3 DNA reads as TGTGCCAGCAGCTTAGAGGGGAGGGTACCCTCACCCCTCCACTTT. It specifies CASSLEGRVPSPLHF.

The CDR3 DNA reads as TGTGCCAGCAGCCCCCCCGCTGGGCAGCCCCAGCATTTT. This gives the protein CASSPPAGQPQHF. The chain is built from TRBV28 and TRBJ1-5; D gene uncertain. V lost 6 bases and J lost 7, with 13 bases in between. The CDR3 contains 13 residues. CDR1 and CDR2 (germline): MDHEN, SYDVKM.